This T cell receptor (beta chain) emerged from a study of T cell repertoires in cytomegalovirus infection. Overall study findings and caveats: CMV carriers with the relevant HLA were identified by cumulative public TCR beta family frequency.

TCRdb re-derived calls from the reads in MiXCR, one entry per CDR3 protein. The sample consists of 550,000 to 700,000 distinct CDR3 sequences, 40% of them appearing once. In the case of this clonotype: Its antigen is as yet unknown.

Germline V gene lookup returns CDR1 SGHTA and CDR2 FQGNSA. The CDR3 covers 13 residues. V lost 9 bases, J lost 5 bases, and 9 bases stayed unmatched. This specimen was cultured PBMCs, taken from culture after CMV antigen stimulation. The receptor was derived from a human donor in good health (CMV status not recorded). Some clones in this sample may be carry-over from other donors' samples. The rearrangement joins TRBV7-2 to TRBJ2-5; TRBD2 agrees at 7 bases. This CDR3 reads CASREVGKETQYF. As DNA, the CDR3 is TGTGCCAGTCGGGAGGTGGGGAAGGAGACCCAGTACTTC.